This T cell receptor (beta chain) stems from a study of T cells after yellow fever vaccination (dated by TCRdb to between 2018 and 2021). Concerning the study at large: The SMART-Seq v4 Ultra Low Input RNA kit was used to prepare libraries from fractions with low cell numbers. To track T-cell clones before and after primary and booster YFV17D yellow fever vaccination, bulk TCR alpha and beta repertoires were sequenced longitudinally. Two healthy male donors, one aged 18 to 30 and one aged 30 to 40 years, were included in the cohort. Blood was drawn at multiple timepoints before and after primary and secondary immunization, with bulk PBMC replicates and cell subsets isolated. What the authors observed across the whole study: The secondary T-cell response was found to be weaker but faster than the primary response, with a peak reached on day 5 rather than on day 15. A small share of clonotypes was detected in both CD4 and CD8 compartments, with the overlap likely arising from convergent recombination. After the booster, most of the clones that had expanded following primary vaccination were detected again (96% of CD4 and 80% to 90% of CD8), which suggests that memory was broadly maintained. Computational filtering was needed because FACS-sorted repertoires could contain abundant contaminating clonotypes from the bulk population. Because the study included only a couple of donors, the extent to which the findings can be generalized is limited.

TCR cDNA was synthesized by 5'RACE template switching, through which a universal primer site and unique molecular identifiers were introduced. Priming for cDNA synthesis came from both the TCR alpha and TCR beta constant segments. Two PCR steps were used to amplify libraries, with sample barcodes and sequencing adapters being added in the second step. Libraries were sequenced on Illumina HiSeq 2500 (2x100 bp) or NovaSeq (2x150 bp). Per the authors' processing: Demultiplexing of reads and collapsing into UMI consensus sequences were performed with MIGEC, and V(D)J alignment was carried out with MiXCR. Vaccine-responding clonotypes were identified with edgeR using replicate PBMC samples, with FDR below 0.01 and a log2 fold change above 5 up to day 15 being required. Each bulk clonotype received a CD4 or CD8 identity based on whether the sequenced CD4 or CD8 repertoire contained that clonotype at higher abundance. Using fastp trimming at Q25 and MiXCR clonotype assembly, TCRdb reanalyzed the public sequencing data and kept in-frame beta chains. Records with the same CDR3 protein are collapsed into one entry carrying the most frequent genes and DNA. The V and J calls were determined by TCRdb, not by the authors. In all, the sample holds under 150,000 distinct CDR3 sequences, and roughly 8% of those were seen once. The ten top clones hold 0.55% to 0.9% of the sample.

The treatment or condition label on this specimen signifies: live attenuated yellow fever vaccine strain. A standard Ficoll-Paque protocol was used to isolate PBMCs from peripheral blood. Dynabeads CD4 and CD8 positive selection kits were used to isolate CD4 and CD8 T-cell fractions. TriZol was used to extract RNA from bulk PBMCs, CD4 and CD8 fractions, and dextramer-positive and dextramer-negative fractions. Ten or more counts support this clonotype. The antigen this receptor binds is unknown. No much larger clone exists at a distance of one base, and base qualities are not known. The cysteine opens and the phenylalanine closes a CDR3 of 15 amino acids. Of the read, only the CDR3 DNA is kept; its 45 bases are in frame from base 1. Trimming takes 2 bases from V and 0 bases from J, and the germline ends sit 10 bases apart. Based on the germline V gene (reference sequence), the CDR1 and CDR2 sequences are DFQATT and SNEGSKA.

The sequence came from a man aged 25-45 years who received the YFV17D yellow fever vaccine. This chain is built from TRBV20-1 and TRBJ2-2, with the D call perhaps TRBD1 or TRBD2, each one matching 6 bases. Sample: CD4+ T cells sorted from PBMCs, taken 5 days after the yellow fever booster vaccination. The DNA reads as follows: TGCAGTGCTAGAATCGGGGGCCCGAACACCGGGGAGCTGTTTTTT. It translates as CSARIGGPNTGELFF.